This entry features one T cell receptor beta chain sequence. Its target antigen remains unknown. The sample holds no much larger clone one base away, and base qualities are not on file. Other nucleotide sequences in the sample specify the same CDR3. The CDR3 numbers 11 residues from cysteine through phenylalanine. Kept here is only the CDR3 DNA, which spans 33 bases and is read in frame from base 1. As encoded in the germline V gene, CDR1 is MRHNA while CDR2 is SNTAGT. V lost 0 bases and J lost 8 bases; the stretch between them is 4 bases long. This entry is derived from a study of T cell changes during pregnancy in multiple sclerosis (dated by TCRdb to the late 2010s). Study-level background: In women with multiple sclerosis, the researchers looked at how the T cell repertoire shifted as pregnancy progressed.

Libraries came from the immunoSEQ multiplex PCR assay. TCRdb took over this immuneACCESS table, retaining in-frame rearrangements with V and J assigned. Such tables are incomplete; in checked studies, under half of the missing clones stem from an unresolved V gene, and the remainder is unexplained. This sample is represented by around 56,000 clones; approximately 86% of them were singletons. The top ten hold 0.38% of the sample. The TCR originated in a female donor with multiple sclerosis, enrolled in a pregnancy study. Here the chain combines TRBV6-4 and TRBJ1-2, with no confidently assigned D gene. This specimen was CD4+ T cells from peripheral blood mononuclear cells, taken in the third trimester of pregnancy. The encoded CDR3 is CASSDSRGYTF. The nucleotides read TGTGCCAGCAGTGACTCGAGAGGCTACACCTTC.